What follows is one TCR beta chain and its context. CDR3 length equals 12 residues. Germline loops: CDR1 SNHLY, CDR2 FYNNEI. V gave up 8 bases and J gave up 4 bases, with 9 bases separating them. The source of the sample is a study of shared clonotypes between healthy human individuals. The repertoire was sequenced with immunoSEQ multiplex PCR; TCRdb's copy has only in-frame clones and lacks some. The repertoire consists of some 740,000 clones, with 85% to 95% occurring once and the leading ten covering about 25%. Terminally differentiated effector memory CD45RA+ cells were excluded by CCR7 positive selection of CD45RO-negative cells. All donors qualified as healthy HIV-negative adults and had experienced no recent acute infections or vaccinations.

The receptor's source is a man younger than 45 in good health. Sequencing used naive CD8+ T cells sorted from blood. The V call is TRBV2, the J call TRBJ2-1, with D possibly being TRBD1 (6 bases). CDR3 sequence (DNA): TGTGCCAGCCAGGGGAAATACAATGAGCAGTTCTTC. It translates to CASQGKYNEQFF.